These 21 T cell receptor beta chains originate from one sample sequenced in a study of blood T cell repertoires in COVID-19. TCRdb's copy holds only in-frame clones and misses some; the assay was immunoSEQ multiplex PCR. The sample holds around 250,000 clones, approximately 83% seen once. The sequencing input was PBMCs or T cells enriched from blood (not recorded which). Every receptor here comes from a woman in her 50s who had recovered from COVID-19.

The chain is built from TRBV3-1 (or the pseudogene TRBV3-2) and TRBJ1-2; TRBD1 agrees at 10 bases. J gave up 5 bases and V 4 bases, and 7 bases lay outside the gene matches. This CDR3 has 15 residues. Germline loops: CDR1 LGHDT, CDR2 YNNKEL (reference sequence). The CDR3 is CASSPRQGASYGYTF. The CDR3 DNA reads TGTGCCAGCAGCCCCCGACAGGGGGCTAGTTATGGCTACACCTTC.

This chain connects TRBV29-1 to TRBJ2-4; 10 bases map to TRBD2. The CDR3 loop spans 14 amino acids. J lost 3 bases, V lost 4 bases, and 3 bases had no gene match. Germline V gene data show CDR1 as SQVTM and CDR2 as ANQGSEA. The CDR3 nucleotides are TGCAGCGTTGGGACTAGCGGCTTCAAAAACATTCAGTACTTC. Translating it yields CSVGTSGFKNIQYF.

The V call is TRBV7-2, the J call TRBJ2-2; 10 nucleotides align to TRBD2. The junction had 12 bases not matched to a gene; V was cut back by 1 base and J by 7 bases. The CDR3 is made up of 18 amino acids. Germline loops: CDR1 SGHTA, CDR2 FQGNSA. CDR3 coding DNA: TGTGCCAGCAGCTTAGTTATAGCGGGAGGACGTGTCGACGGGGAGCTGTTTTTT. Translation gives CASSLVIAGGRVDGELFF.

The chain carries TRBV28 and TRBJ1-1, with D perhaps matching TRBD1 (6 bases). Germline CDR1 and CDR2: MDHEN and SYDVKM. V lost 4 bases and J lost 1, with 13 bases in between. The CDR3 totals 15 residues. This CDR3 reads CASSYPGTRNTEAFF. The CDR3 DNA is TGTGCCAGCAGTTACCCCGGGACAAGGAACACTGAAGCTTTCTTT. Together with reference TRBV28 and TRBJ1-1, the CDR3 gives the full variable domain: DVKVTQSSRYLVKRTGEKVFLECVQDMDHENMFWYRQDPGLGLRLIYFSYDVKMKEKGDIPEGYSVSREKKERFSLILESASTNQTSMYLCASSYPGTRNTEAFFGQGTRLTVV.

The CDR3 nucleotides are TGTGCCAGTAGTATGGGCTGGGCTAGCGGGAGCATATACGAGCAGTACTTC. Its translation: CASSMGWASGSIYEQYF. The chain links TRBV19 to TRBJ2-7, with TRBD2 matching 10 bases. The trim removed 3 bases at V and 4 bases at J, leaving 12 bases unmatched. The CDR3 runs to 17 residues. Germline CDR1 LNHDA, CDR2 SQIVND (reference sequence).

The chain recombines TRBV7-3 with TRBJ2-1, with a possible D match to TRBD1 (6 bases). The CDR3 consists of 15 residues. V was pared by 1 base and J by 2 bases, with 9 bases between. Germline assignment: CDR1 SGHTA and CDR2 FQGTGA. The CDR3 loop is CASSLRRTAYNEQFF. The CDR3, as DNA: TGTGCCAGCAGCTTAAGGAGGACAGCCTACAATGAGCAGTTCTTC.

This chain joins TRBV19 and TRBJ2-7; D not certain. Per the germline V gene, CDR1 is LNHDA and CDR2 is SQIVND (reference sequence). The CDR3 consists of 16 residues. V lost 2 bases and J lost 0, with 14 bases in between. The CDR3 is CASSISRWAGSYEQYF. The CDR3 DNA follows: TGTGCCAGTAGTATAAGCCGGTGGGCCGGCTCCTACGAGCAGTACTTC.

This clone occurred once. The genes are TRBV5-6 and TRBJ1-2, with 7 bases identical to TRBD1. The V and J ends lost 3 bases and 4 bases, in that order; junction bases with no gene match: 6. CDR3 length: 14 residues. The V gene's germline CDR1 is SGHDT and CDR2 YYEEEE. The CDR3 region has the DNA TGTGCCAGCAGCTGGGGGACAGAGTCCTATGGCTACACCTTC. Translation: CASSWGTESYGYTF.

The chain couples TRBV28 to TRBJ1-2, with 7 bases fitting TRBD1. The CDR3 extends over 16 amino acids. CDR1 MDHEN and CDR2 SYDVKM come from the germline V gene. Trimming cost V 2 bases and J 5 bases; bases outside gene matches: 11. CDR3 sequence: CASSLRGTALQYGYTF. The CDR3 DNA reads TGTGCCAGCAGTTTACGGGGGACAGCGCTCCAGTATGGCTACACCTTC.

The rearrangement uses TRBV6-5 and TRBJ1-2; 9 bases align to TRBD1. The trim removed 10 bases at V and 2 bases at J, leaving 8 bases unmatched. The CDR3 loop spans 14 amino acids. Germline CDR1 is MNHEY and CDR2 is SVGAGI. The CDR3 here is CATVGDRVNYGYTF. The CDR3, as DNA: TGTGCCACCGTCGGGGACAGGGTGAACTATGGCTACACCTTC.

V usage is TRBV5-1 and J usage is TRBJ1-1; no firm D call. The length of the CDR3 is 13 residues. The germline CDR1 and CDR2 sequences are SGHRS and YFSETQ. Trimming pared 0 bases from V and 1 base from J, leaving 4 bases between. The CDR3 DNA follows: TGCGCCAGCAGCTTGGACAGGAACACTGAAGCTTTCTTT. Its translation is CASSLDRNTEAFF.

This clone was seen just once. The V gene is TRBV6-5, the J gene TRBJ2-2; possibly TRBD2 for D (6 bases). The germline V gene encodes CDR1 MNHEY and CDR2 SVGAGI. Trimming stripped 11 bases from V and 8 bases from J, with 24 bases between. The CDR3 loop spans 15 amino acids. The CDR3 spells CAVSARGTRGGELFF. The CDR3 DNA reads TGTGCCGTGAGCGCCCGGGGGACCCGGGGGGGGGAGCTGTTTTTT.

CDR3 region: CASGLATSTDTQYF. The CDR3 DNA reads as TGCGCCAGCGGGCTAGCGACTAGCACAGATACGCAGTATTTT. The rearrangement joins TRBV5-1 to TRBJ2-3; D is perhaps TRBD2 (6 bases). Trimming left V 7 bases short and J 0 bases short, with 12 bases between. From germline, CDR1 is SGHRS and CDR2 YFSETQ. CDR3 length: 14 residues.

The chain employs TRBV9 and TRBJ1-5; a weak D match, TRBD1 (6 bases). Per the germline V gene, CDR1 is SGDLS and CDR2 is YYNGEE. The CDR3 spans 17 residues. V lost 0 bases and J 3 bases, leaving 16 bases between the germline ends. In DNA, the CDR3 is TGTGCCAGCAGCGTAGCTAAAGTGGGGGCCGTCAATCAGCCCCAGCATTTT. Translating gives CASSVAKVGAVNQPQHF.

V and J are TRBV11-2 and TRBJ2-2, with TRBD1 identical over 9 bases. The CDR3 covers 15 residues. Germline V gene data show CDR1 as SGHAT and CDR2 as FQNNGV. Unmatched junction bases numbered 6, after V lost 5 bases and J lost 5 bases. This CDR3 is CASSPGTGLTGELFF. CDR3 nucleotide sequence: TGTGCCAGCAGCCCCGGGACAGGGCTAACCGGGGAGCTGTTTTTT.

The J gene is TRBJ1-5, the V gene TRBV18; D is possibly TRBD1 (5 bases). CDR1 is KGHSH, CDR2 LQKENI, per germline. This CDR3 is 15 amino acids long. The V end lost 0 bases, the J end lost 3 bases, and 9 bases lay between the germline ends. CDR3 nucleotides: TGTGCCAGCTCACCACCATCAGGGTTCAATCAGCCCCAGCATTTT. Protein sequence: CASSPPSGFNQPQHF.

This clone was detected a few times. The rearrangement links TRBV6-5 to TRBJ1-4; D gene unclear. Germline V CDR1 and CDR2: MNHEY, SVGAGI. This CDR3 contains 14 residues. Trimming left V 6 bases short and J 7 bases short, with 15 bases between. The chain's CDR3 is CASRGPFSGEKLFF. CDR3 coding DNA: TGTGCCAGCAGAGGCCCCTTCTCGGGTGAAAAACTGTTTTTT.

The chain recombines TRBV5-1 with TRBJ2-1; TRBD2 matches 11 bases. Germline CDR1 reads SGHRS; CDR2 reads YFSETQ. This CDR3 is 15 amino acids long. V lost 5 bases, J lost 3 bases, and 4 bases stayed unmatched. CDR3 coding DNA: TGCGCCAGCAGTCCCGGGACTAGCGGCTACAATGAGCAGTTCTTC. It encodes CASSPGTSGYNEQFF.

The CDR3 DNA is TGTGCCAGCAGCTTGGGGGGGACAGGTCTTTACGAGCAGTACTTC. It yields the protein CASSLGGTGLYEQYF. The chain recombines TRBV5-5 with TRBJ2-7; 8 bases are a match to TRBD1. The V and J ends lost 0 bases and 4 bases, in that order; junction bases with no gene match: 6. In germline, CDR1 is SGHKS, CDR2 YYEKEE (reference sequence). The CDR3 length is 15 residues.

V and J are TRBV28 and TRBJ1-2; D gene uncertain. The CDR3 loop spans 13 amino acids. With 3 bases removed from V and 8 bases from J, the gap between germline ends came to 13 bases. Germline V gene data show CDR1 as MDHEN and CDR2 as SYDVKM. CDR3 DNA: TGTGCCAGCAGTTTTCGGGATGTGTTAGGCTACACCTTC. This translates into CASSFRDVLGYTF.

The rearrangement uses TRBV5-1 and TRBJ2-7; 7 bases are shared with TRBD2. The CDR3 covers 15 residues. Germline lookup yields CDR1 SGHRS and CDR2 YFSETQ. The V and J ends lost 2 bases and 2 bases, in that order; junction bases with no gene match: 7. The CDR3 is CASSFFERGPYEQYF. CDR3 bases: TGCGCCAGCAGCTTTTTCGAGCGGGGACCCTACGAGCAGTACTTC.